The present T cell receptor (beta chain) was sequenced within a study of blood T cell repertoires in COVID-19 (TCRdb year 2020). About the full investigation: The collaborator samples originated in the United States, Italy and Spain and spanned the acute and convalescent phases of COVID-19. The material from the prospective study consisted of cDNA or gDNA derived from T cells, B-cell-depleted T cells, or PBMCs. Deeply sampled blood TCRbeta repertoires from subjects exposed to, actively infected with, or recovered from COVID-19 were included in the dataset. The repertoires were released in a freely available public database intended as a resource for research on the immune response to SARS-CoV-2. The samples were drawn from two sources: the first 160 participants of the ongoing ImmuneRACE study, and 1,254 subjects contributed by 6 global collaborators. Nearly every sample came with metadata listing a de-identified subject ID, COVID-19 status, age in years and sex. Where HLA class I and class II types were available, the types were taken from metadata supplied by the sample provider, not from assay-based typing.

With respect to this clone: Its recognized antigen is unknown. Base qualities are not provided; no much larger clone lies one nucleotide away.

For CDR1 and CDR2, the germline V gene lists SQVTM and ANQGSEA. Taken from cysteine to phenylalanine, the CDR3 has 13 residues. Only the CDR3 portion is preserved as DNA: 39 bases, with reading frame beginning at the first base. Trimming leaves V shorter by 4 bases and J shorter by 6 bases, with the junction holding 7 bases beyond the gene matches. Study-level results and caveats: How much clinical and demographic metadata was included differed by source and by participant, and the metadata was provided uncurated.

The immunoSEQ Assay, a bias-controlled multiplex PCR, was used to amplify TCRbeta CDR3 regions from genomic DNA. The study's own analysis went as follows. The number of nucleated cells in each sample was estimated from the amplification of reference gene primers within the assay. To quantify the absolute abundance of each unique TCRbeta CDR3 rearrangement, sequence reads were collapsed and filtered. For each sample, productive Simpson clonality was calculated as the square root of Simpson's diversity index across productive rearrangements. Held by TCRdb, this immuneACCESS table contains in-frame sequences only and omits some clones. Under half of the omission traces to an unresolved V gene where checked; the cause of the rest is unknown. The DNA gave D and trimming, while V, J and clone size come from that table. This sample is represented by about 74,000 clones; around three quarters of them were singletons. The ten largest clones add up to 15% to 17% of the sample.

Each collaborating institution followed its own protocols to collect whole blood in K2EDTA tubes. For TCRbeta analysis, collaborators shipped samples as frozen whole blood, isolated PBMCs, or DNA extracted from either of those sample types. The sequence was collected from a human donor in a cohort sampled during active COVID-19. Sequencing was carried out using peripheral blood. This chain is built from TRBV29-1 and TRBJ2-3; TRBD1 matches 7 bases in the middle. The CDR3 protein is CSVVRGQGDTQYF. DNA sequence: TGCAGCGTTGTAAGGGGGCAAGGGGATACGCAGTATTTT.